This T cell receptor beta chain comes out of a study of CD8 T cells in Susac syndrome. Germline V gene data show CDR1 as LNHNV and CDR2 as YYDKDF (reference sequence). The CDR3 is 15 residues long. V gave up 3 bases and J gave up 2 bases, with 13 bases separating them. Study observations and caveats: The study conceded that relatively few individuals underwent its TCR sequencing and HLA analysis.

Healthy donors served as the controls. They were matched for age and sex. TEMRA cells were FACS-enriched and CD8+ and CD4+ T cells negatively isolated. After extraction with the RNeasy kit, roughly 0.5 to 1 ug of the RNA was reverse transcribed using random hexamers. Amplification of TCR beta CDR3 was carried out by immunoSEQ multiplex PCR, which covered 54 Vbeta and 13 Jbeta segments. TCRdb recomputed calls from the immunoSEQ multiplex PCR reads with MiXCR, one row per CDR3 protein. Here the sample spans under 200,000 distinct CDR3 sequences, approximately 95% being singletons. About this clonotype itself: Antigen unknown.

This sequence joins TRBV15 and TRBJ1-1; D remains ambiguous. The origin of this receptor is a human donor in good health. The sequenced sample consisted of CD4+ T cells from PBMCs. The CDR3 loop reads CATSSSLSTNTEAFF. CDR3 DNA: TGTGCCACCAGCAGTTCCCTAAGTACTAACACTGAAGCTTTCTTT.